The rows below give T cell receptor beta chains drawn from one sample of a study of memory CD4+ T cells and cytomegalovirus serostatus. TCRdb keeps only in-frame clones here, not all; method: immunoSEQ multiplex PCR. The sample has 50,000 or so clones, 65% to 85% seen once. The sequencing input was memory CD4+ T cells from blood. Receptor source: an adult in good health and CMV-seronegative. Each CDR3 is given with its conserved first and last residue. D genes are given only for firm matches. Some rows mark clone size as missing; the rest say once, few, many or name a class of expanded clone.

V gene	J gene	D gene	clone size	CDR3 protein	CDR3 DNA
TRBV7-6	TRBJ2-5	TRBD1	-	CASSLGLRTGGRETQYF	TGTGCCAGCAGCTTAGGACTCCGGACAGGGGGCCGAGAGACCCAGTACTTC
TRBV6-1	TRBJ1-2	TRBD1	-	CASSEAGTADFNYGYTF	TGTGCCAGCAGTGAAGCCGGGACAGCAGATTTTAACTATGGCTACACCTTC
TRBV5-6	TRBJ1-5	-	-	CASSFGRSNQPQHF	TGTGCCAGCAGCTTCGGAAGGAGCAATCAGCCCCAGCATTTT
TRBV4-2	TRBJ1-2	-	-	CASRSPERELIYGYTF	TGTGCCAGCCGGTCCCCAGAGAGGGAGTTAATCTATGGCTACACCTTC
TRBV7-8	TRBJ1-2	TRBD1	-	CASSPGQGDGYTF	TGTGCCAGCAGCCCCGGACAGGGGGATGGCTACACCTTC
TRBV7-2	TRBJ2-3	TRBD2	-	CASSLLPSGSSTDTQYF	TGTGCCAGCAGCTTACTCCCTAGCGGGTCTAGCACAGATACGCAGTATTTT
TRBV19	TRBJ1-1	-	-	CASSMGIQGEGREAFF	TGTGCCAGTAGTATGGGTATACAGGGCGAGGGACGTGAAGCTTTCTTT
TRBV6-1	TRBJ1-5	-	-	CASSDGGGQPQHF	TGTGCCAGCAGTGATGGGGGGGGACAGCCCCAGCATTTT
TRBV6-5	TRBJ1-3	-	-	CASGARNTIYF	TGTGCCAGCGGGGCCAGAAACACCATATATTTT
TRBV5-1	TRBJ1-1	-	-	CASSLNTGNTEAFF	TGCGCCAGCAGCTTGAATACAGGGAACACTGAAGCTTTCTTT
TRBV19	TRBJ1-1	-	once	CASTPAGMRYTEAFF	TGTGCCAGTACCCCAGCGGGGATGAGGTACACTGAAGCTTTCTTT
TRBV18	TRBJ2-5	-	-	CASSTLGETQYF	TGTGCCAGCTCAACTTTGGGAGAGACCCAGTACTTC
TRBV5-1	TRBJ2-3	TRBD2	-	CASSFSGVSTDTQYF	TGCGCCAGCAGCTTTAGCGGGGTTAGCACAGATACGCAGTATTTT
TRBV7-2	TRBJ1-1	-	-	CASSLAGVNTEAFF	TGTGCCAGCAGCTTAGCAGGGGTGAACACTGAAGCTTTCTTT
TRBV7-8	TRBJ1-4	-	-	CASRSKPRGDATNEKLFF	TGTGCCAGCAGATCAAAGCCTCGGGGCGATGCAACTAATGAAAAACTGTTTTTT
TRBV7-2	TRBJ1-6	-	-	CASSLTGYSPLHF	TGTGCCAGCAGCTTGACAGGTTATTCACCCCTCCACTTT
TRBV2	TRBJ2-3	-	-	CASSGQGLSDTQYF	TGTGCCAGCAGTGGCCAGGGGCTCTCAGATACGCAGTATTTT
TRBV29-1	TRBJ1-5	-	-	CSVGGWGQPQHF	TGCAGCGTTGGGGGTTGGGGTCAGCCCCAGCATTTT
TRBV7-2	TRBJ2-7	TRBD1	few	CASSSTGGRIPYEQYF	TGTGCCAGCAGCTCGACAGGGGGCAGGATTCCCTACGAGCAGTACTTC
TRBV27	TRBJ1-6	TRBD1	-	CASSSVTGTAISSYNSPLHF	TGTGCCAGCAGTTCCGTTACCGGGACAGCAATAAGCTCCTATAATTCACCCCTCCACTTT
TRBV30	TRBJ1-2	-	-	CAWSVQWGRGGYTF	TGTGCCTGGAGTGTACAGTGGGGTCGGGGTGGCTACACCTTC
TRBV7-2	TRBJ1-6	-	few	CASSPLTGYNSPLHF	TGTGCCAGCAGCCCCCTAACGGGTTACAATTCACCCCTCCACTTT
TRBV30	TRBJ2-7	-	medium-sized	CAWSRGERSSYEQYF	TGTGCCTGGAGTCGAGGGGAGAGGAGCTCCTACGAGCAGTACTTC
TRBV27	TRBJ1-5	-	-	CASSPDRYQPQHF	TGTGCCAGCAGTCCGGACAGATATCAGCCCCAGCATTTT
TRBV7-9	TRBJ2-3	TRBD1	few	CASRPKDRRTDTQYF	TGTGCCAGCAGACCCAAGGACAGGCGGACAGATACGCAGTATTTT
TRBV2	TRBJ2-1	-	-	CACSSYNEQFF	TGTGCCTGTAGCTCCTACAATGAGCAGTTCTTC
TRBV30	TRBJ2-2	-	-	CAWRKTNANTGELFF	TGTGCCTGGAGGAAAACTAACGCGAACACCGGGGAGCTGTTTTTT